Shown below are 21 T cell receptor beta chains from a single sample sequenced in a study of cytomegalovirus exposure and HLA in healthy donors. TCRdb keeps only in-frame clones here, not all; method: immunoSEQ multiplex PCR. The sample has some 170,000 clones, more than 75% seen once. The sequenced material came from PBMCs. The source of these receptors is a man aged 18 to 30 in good health and CMV-seropositive.

The rearrangement joins TRBV15 to TRBJ2-4, with a tentative D call TRBD2 (6 bases). This CDR3 region has 16 residues. Trimming took off 5 bases at V and 0 bases at J, with 14 bases between the two ends. In germline, CDR1 is LNHNV, CDR2 YYDKDF (reference sequence). The CDR3 sequence: CATSGGGALAKNIQYF. The DNA for the CDR3 is TGTGCCACCAGCGGCGGAGGGGCCCTAGCCAAAAACATTCAGTACTTC.

J is TRBJ1-5 and V is TRBV7-2, with TRBD1 matching over 7 bases. Germline assignment: CDR1 SGHTA and CDR2 FQGNSA. The CDR3 covers 19 residues. Trimming took 5 bases from V and 0 from J; bases not matched to a gene: 16. The CDR3, as DNA: TGTGCCAGCAGCCCCTCCGGACAGGCGGGGGGATATAGCAATCAGCCCCAGCATTTT. It is translated as CASSPSGQAGGYSNQPQHF.

The rearrangement uses TRBV18 and TRBJ1-2, with 7 bases lining up with TRBD1. This CDR3 region has 14 residues. After removal of 3 bases from V and 0 bases from J, the junction contained 1 base not matched to a gene. CDR1 KGHSH and CDR2 LQKENI come from the germline V gene. The CDR3 DNA reads TGTGCCAGCTCACCGGGACAGCCTAACTATGGCTACACCTTC. The encoded protein is CASSPGQPNYGYTF.

The rearrangement links TRBV7-8 to TRBJ1-4; weak D call: TRBD1 (5 bases). The CDR3 is 16 residues long. CDR1 is SGHVS and CDR2 is FQNEAQ in the germline V gene. The ends were cut back, 5 bases at V and 8 bases at J, with 21 bases in the middle. DNA of the CDR3: TGTGCCAGCAGCCCACAACGAAAACTAAAGGGGGAAAAACTGTTTTTT. Its protein product is CASSPQRKLKGEKLFF.

This chain's CDR3 is CASRGTAQDTQYF. The CDR3, as DNA: TGTGCCAGCAGGGGGACTGCGCAGGATACGCAGTATTTT. This chain uses TRBV6-1 with TRBJ2-3, with D perhaps TRBD2 (6 bases). Germline loops: CDR1 MNHNS, CDR2 SASEGT. The CDR3 loop spans 13 amino acids. The V gene lost 6 bases and the J gene lost 6 bases, with 13 bases spanning the gap.

The rearrangement uses TRBV11-3 and TRBJ1-1; TRBD1 matches 10 bases. Germline lookup yields CDR1 SGHNT and CDR2 YENEEA. Trimming took 5 bases from V and 4 from J; bases not matched to a gene: 10. The CDR3 is 16 amino acids. CDR3 sequence: CASSPGQGSGSTEAFF. CDR3 DNA sequence: TGTGCCAGCAGCCCGGGACAGGGGAGCGGGAGCACTGAAGCTTTCTTT.

This clone has only one observation. The rearrangement links TRBV9 to TRBJ2-3; 12 nucleotides agree with TRBD2. Unmatched junction bases numbered 10, after V lost 4 bases and J lost 4 bases. Germline-derived CDR1 and CDR2 are SGDLS and YYNGEE. The CDR3 has 17 amino acids. CDR3 protein: CASSSDLAGGPPDTQYF. CDR3 DNA: TGTGCCAGCAGCTCAGATCTAGCGGGAGGGCCGCCAGATACGCAGTATTTT.

The chain joins TRBV6-5 to TRBJ1-5; D is unclear. Trimming removed 11 bases from V and 0 bases from J, with 8 bases in between. This CDR3 has 12 amino acids. CDR1 is MNHEY and CDR2 is SVGAGI in the germline V gene. The CDR3: CAAGISNQPQHF. The CDR3 region has the DNA TGTGCCGCGGGCATTAGCAATCAGCCCCAGCATTTT.

The chain employs TRBV2 and TRBJ1-2, with TRBD1 matching 8 bases. Unmatched junction bases numbered 11, after V lost 10 bases and J lost 4 bases. Germline CDR1 is SNHLY and CDR2 is FYNNEI. CDR3 size: 14 residues. CDR3 amino acids: CANYRTGIFYGYTF. The CDR3 DNA reads TGTGCCAACTATCGGACAGGGATTTTCTATGGCTACACCTTC.

The gene calls are TRBV27 and TRBJ2-1, with TRBD2 matching over 7 bases. V shed 7 bases, J shed 3 bases, and the junction held 6 bases outside the gene matches. Germline lookup yields CDR1 MNHEY and CDR2 SMNVEV (reference sequence). CDR3 length: 14 amino acids. The CDR3 sequence: CASTASGNYNEQFF. Here the CDR3 DNA reads TGTGCCAGCACGGCGAGCGGGAACTACAATGAGCAGTTCTTC.

V gene TRBV6-5 combines with J gene TRBJ1-1, with D uncertain. Germline lookup yields CDR1 MNHEY and CDR2 SVGAGI. CDR3 length: 14 residues. The germline V and J ends were trimmed by 8 bases and 4 bases, with 17 bases remaining between them. The CDR3 here is CASSIEQIGTEAFF. The CDR3 coding sequence is TGTGCCAGCTCTATAGAACAGATCGGCACTGAAGCTTTCTTT.

The chain recombines TRBV5-3 with TRBJ2-1; TRBD1 is a possible D gene (5 bases). TRBV5-3 is noted as an ORF with a role that remains uncertain. CDR3 size: 15 residues. The germline V and J ends were trimmed by 2 bases and 8 bases, with 17 bases remaining between them. CDR3 loop: CARSFGVQGDDEQFF. CDR3 DNA: TGTGCCAGAAGCTTTGGGGTGCAGGGTGACGATGAGCAGTTCTTC.

The chain carries TRBV5-6 and TRBJ2-5; 8 bases match TRBD2. V was pared by 3 bases and J by 0 bases, with 7 bases of the junction left unmatched. The V gene's germline CDR1 is SGHDT and CDR2 YYEEEE. This CDR3 spans 16 amino acids. CDR3 residues: CASSSPGLGYQETQYF. CDR3 in DNA: TGTGCCAGCAGCTCCCCGGGACTAGGGTACCAAGAGACCCAGTACTTC.

The chain recombines TRBV4-3 with TRBJ2-4; D is unclear. The CDR3 has 15 amino acids. V lost 0 bases and J lost 3, with 9 bases in between. CDR1 and CDR2 from the germline V gene are LGHNA and YSLEER. Written as DNA, the CDR3 is TGCGCCAGCAGCCAAGATCGGGTATACAAAAACATTCAGTACTTC. Translated, it gives CASSQDRVYKNIQYF.

The chain has TRBV7-9 and TRBJ1-1; no reliable D call. From germline, CDR1 is SEHNR and CDR2 FQNEAQ (reference sequence). The CDR3 totals 14 residues. The V and J ends lost 4 bases and 4 bases respectively, with 13 bases between them. The CDR3 reads CASSSNQVATEAFF. The CDR3 DNA reads as TGTGCCAGCAGCTCCAACCAGGTCGCCACTGAAGCTTTCTTT.

The chain couples TRBV6-4 to TRBJ2-1, with TRBD2 matching over 13 bases. V dropped 6 bases and J dropped 10; count of bases not matched to a gene: 9. The CDR3 contains 15 residues. Germline CDR1 reads MRHNA; CDR2 reads SNTAGT. CDR3 DNA sequence: TGTGCCAGCAGCCCCGGGACTAGCGGGATGAGAGAGCAGTTCTTC. Residues: CASSPGTSGMREQFF.

This clone was counted once. The CDR3 sequence is CASRWGEDEQFF. The CDR3 bases are TGTGCCAGCAGGTGGGGGGAAGACGAGCAGTTCTTC. V usage is TRBV7-9 and J usage is TRBJ2-1; D perhaps matches TRBD2 (6 bases). V lost 6 bases and J 10 bases, leaving 13 bases between the germline ends. Germline CDR1 SEHNR, CDR2 FQNEAQ (reference sequence). The CDR3 spans 12 residues.

The chain recombines TRBV28 with TRBJ1-5; TRBD1 agrees at 9 bases. Germline assignment: CDR1 MDHEN and CDR2 SYDVKM. The trim removed 6 bases at V and 4 bases at J, leaving 4 bases unmatched. The CDR3 has 14 amino acids. The DNA of the CDR3 is TGTGCCAGCAGCCCCGGGACAGGGAATCAGCCCCAGCATTTT. Translating gives CASSPGTGNQPQHF.

V and J are TRBV5-4 and TRBJ2-7; no firm D call. This CDR3 has 12 residues. The germline V and J ends were trimmed by 1 base and 5 bases, with 7 bases remaining between them. The germline V gene encodes CDR1 SGHNT and CDR2 YYREEE (reference sequence). The CDR3 loop reads CASSLPRNEQYF. CDR3 nucleotide sequence: TGTGCCAGCAGCTTGCCCAGAAACGAGCAGTACTTC.

The DNA of the CDR3 is TGTGCCAGCACCGACAACGGGGGCACCGGGGAGCTGTTTTTT. This sequence encodes CASTDNGGTGELFF. This chain joins TRBV9 and TRBJ2-2; TRBD2 might be the D (6 bases). Germline CDR1 reads SGDLS; CDR2 reads YYNGEE. The CDR3 is 14 amino acids. V lost 6 bases, J lost 4 bases, and 13 bases lay in between.

The rearrangement joins TRBV7-3 to TRBJ1-1; D gene ambiguous. The length of the CDR3 is 15 residues. The V and J ends lost 2 bases and 8 bases respectively, with 18 bases between them. The germline gives CDR1 SGHTA, CDR2 FQGTGA. CDR3 residues: CASSLSSGPLVEAFF. Written as DNA, the CDR3 is TGTGCCAGCAGCTTATCAAGCGGACCCTTAGTAGAAGCTTTCTTT.